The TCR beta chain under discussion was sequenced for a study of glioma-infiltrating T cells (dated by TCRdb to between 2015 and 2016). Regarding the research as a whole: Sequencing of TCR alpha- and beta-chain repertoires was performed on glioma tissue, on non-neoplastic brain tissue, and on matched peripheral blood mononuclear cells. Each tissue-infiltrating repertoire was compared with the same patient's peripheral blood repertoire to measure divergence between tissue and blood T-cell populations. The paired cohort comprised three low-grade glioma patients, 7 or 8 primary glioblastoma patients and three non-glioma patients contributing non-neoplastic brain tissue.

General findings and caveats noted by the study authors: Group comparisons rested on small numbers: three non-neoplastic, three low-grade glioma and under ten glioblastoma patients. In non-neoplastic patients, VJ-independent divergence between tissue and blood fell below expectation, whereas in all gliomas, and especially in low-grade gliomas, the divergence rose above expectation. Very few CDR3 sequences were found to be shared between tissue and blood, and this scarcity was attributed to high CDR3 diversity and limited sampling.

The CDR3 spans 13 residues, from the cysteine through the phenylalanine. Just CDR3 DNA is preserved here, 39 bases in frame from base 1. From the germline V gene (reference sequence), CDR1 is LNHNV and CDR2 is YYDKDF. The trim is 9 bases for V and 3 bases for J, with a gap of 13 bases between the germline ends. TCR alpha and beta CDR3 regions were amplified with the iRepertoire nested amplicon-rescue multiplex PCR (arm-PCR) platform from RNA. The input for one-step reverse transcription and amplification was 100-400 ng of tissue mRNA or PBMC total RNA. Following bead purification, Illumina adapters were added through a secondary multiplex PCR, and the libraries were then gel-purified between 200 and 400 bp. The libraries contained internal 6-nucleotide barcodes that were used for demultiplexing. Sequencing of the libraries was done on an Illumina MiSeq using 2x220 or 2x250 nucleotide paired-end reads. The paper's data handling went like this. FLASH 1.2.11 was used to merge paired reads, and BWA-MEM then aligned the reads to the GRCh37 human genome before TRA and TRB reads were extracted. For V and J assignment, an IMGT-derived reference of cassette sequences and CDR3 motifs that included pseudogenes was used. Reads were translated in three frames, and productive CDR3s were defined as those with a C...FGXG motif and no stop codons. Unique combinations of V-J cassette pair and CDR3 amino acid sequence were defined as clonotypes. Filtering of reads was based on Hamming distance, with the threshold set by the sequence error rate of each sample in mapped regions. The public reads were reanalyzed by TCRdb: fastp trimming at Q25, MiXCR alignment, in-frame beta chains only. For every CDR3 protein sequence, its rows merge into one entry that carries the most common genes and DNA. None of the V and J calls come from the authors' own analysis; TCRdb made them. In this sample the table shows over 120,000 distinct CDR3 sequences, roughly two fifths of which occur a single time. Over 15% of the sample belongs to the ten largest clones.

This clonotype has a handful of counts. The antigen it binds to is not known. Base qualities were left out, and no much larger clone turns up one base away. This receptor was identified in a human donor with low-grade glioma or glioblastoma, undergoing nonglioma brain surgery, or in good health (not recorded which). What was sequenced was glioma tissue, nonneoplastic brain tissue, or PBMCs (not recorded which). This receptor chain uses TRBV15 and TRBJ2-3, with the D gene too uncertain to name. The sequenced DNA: TGTGCCACGAGACCGACCGGGACAGATACGCAGTATTTT. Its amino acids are CATRPTGTDTQYF.